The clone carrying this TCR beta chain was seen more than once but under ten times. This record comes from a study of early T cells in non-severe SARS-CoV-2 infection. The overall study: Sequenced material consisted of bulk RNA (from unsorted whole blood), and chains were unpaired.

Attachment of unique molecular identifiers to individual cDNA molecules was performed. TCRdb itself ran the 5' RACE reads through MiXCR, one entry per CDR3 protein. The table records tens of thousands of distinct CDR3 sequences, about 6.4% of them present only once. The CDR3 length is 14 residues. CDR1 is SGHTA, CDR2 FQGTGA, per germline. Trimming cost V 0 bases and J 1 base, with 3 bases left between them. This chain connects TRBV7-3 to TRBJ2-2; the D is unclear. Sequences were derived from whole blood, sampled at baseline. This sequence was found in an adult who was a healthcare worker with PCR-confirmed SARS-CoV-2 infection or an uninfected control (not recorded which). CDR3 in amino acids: CASSLTLNTGELFF. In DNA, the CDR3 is TGTGCCAGCAGCTTAACGCTGAACACCGGGGAGCTGTTTTTT. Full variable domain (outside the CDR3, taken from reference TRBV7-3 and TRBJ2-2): GAGVSQTPSNKVTEKGKYVELRCDPISGHTALYWYRQSLGQGPEFLIYFQGTGAADDSGLPNDRFFAVRPEGSVSTLKIQRTERGDSAVYLCASSLTLNTGELFFGEGSRLTVL.